Sequencing of this TCR beta chain was carried out in a study of blood T cell repertoires in COVID-19. In the study overall: PBMCs, B-cell-depleted T cells, or T cells provided the cDNA or gDNA that made up the material.

Germline V gene data show CDR1 as MDHEN and CDR2 as SYDVKM. The CDR3 runs 14 residues. V shed 5 bases and J shed 7 bases, with 15 bases lying between them. Per the original methods: Scientists estimated how many nucleated cells there were by amplifying reference gene primers. Profiling relied on immunoSEQ multiplex PCR, and the TCRdb table lists in-frame clones only, not all of them. V and J calls plus clone size are reproduced from that table; the DNA served to infer D and trimming. The sample records around 80,000 clones, about 85% being singletons. Sequencing input: peripheral blood. The rearrangement links TRBV28 to TRBJ1-5; a weak D match, TRBD1 (6 bases). The sequence derives from a human donor in a cohort sampled during active COVID-19. The CDR3 here is CASSPPRTAQPQHF. CDR3 nucleotide sequence: TGTGCCAGCAGTCCGCCCCGGACAGCCCAGCCCCAGCATTTT. The complete variable domain, with remaining parts taken from reference TRBV28 and TRBJ1-5, reads DVKVTQSSRYLVKRTGEKVFLECVQDMDHENMFWYRQDPGLGLRLIYFSYDVKMKEKGDIPEGYSVSREKKERFSLILESASTNQTSMYLCASSPPRTAQPQHFGDGTRLSIL.